The 25 T cell receptor beta chains below were found in one sample sequenced in a study of T cell clonotyping in hematopoietic cell transplantation. Generated by immunoSEQ multiplex PCR, the TCRdb table keeps only in-frame clones and is missing some. The data hold 27,000 or so clones, with around 95% observed a single time. Material for sequencing was peripheral blood mononuclear cells. Every receptor here comes from a man in his fifties in good health. Some clones in this sample may be carry-over from other donors' samples.

The chain employs TRBV29-1 and TRBJ2-3; D not resolved. The germline V gene encodes CDR1 SQVTM and CDR2 ANQGSEA. Trimming removed 1 base from V and 1 base from J, with 12 bases in between. The length of the CDR3 is 15 residues. The CDR3: CSVEGWRGGTDTQYF. The CDR3, as DNA: TGCAGCGTTGAAGGTTGGCGCGGAGGCACAGATACGCAGTATTTT.

This clone appeared a few times. The CDR3, as DNA: TGTGCCTGGAGCTTCCGCGACATGGTTCGGAATGGCTACACCTTC. This sequence encodes CAWSFRDMVRNGYTF. V is TRBV30 and J is TRBJ1-2; the D is unclear. With 3 bases removed from V and 6 bases from J, the gap between germline ends came to 20 bases. The CDR3 has 15 residues. CDR1 is GTSNPN and CDR2 is SVGIG in the germline V gene (reference sequence).

The V and J genes are TRBV6-4 and TRBJ1-2; a weak D match, TRBD1 (5 bases). The germline V and J ends were trimmed by 7 bases and 11 bases, with 17 bases remaining between them. CDR3 length: 12 residues. Germline assignment: CDR1 MRHNA and CDR2 SNTAGT. The CDR3: CASNGGTGGYTF. Here the CDR3 DNA reads TGTGCCAGCAACGGTGGCACCGGGGGATACACCTTC.

The rearrangement links TRBV5-1 to TRBJ1-6; D unclear. This CDR3 is built from 13 residues. Between the trimmed V and J ends, which lost 4 bases and 0 bases, there was a span of 2 bases. Germline CDR1 SGHRS, CDR2 YFSETQ. The CDR3 region is CASSLSYNSPLHF. CDR3 DNA sequence: TGCGCCAGCAGCCTCTCCTATAATTCACCCCTCCACTTT.

The chain carries TRBV2 and TRBJ2-3; perhaps D is TRBD1 or TRBD2 (7 bases each). The CDR3 extends over 16 amino acids. Germline V CDR1 and CDR2: SNHLY, FYNNEI. The ends were cut back, 10 bases at V and 1 base at J, with 21 bases in the middle. CDR3 sequence reads: CATQGGGGVGTDTQYF. CDR3 nucleotide sequence: TGTGCCACCCAGGGGGGGGGCGGGGTCGGCACAGATACGCAGTATTTT. The variable domain in full, with the rest retrieved from reference TRBV2 and TRBJ2-3, is EPEVTQTPSHQVTQMGQEVILRCVPISNHLYFYWYRQILGQKVEFLVSFYNNEISEKSEIFDDQFSVERPDGSNFTLKIRSTKLEDSAMYFCATQGGGGVGTDTQYFGPGTRLTVL.

V usage is TRBV7-2 and J usage is TRBJ1-5; D unresolved. The CDR3 has 16 amino acids. Looked up from germline, CDR1 is SGHTA and CDR2 is FQGNSA. Deletions cut 3 bases from V and 1 base from J, with 13 bases between. The chain's CDR3 is CASSFHKDRSNQPQHF. CDR3 in DNA: TGTGCCAGCAGCTTCCATAAGGACCGCAGCAATCAGCCCCAGCATTTT. Complete variable domain (other parts from reference TRBV7-2 and TRBJ1-5): GAGVSQSPSNKVTEKGKDVELRCDPISGHTALYWYRQSLGQGLEFLIYFQGNSAPDKSGLPSDRFSAERTGGSVSTLTIQRTQQEDSAVYLCASSFHKDRSNQPQHFGDGTRLSIL.

The chain recombines TRBV6-5 with TRBJ2-7; TRBD1 is a possible D gene (6 bases). The CDR3 runs to 15 residues. The germline gives CDR1 MNHEY, CDR2 SVGAGI. Trimming cost V 0 bases and J 4 bases, with 13 bases left between them. CDR3 protein: CASSYSPGEGYEQYF. The CDR3 DNA follows: TGTGCCAGCAGTTACTCGCCAGGGGAAGGGTACGAGCAGTACTTC.

The chain is built from TRBV4-3 and TRBJ1-6, with a possible D match to TRBD1 (6 bases). V was pared by 6 bases and J by 7 bases, with 16 bases between. The CDR3 covers 15 residues. Per germline, CDR1 LGHNA and CDR2 YSLEER. For the CDR3, the DNA is TGCGCCAGCAGGGGCGTGGCGCAGGGGAATTCACCCCTCCACTTT. It specifies CASRGVAQGNSPLHF.

This clone was detected once. This chain uses TRBV7-3 with TRBJ1-1; D is ambiguous. This CDR3 has 13 amino acids. V was trimmed by 1 base and J by 9 bases, leaving 12 bases between them. Germline V gene sequence: CDR1 SGHTA, CDR2 FQGTGA. The CDR3 here is CASSLSRHDQAFF. Written as DNA, the CDR3 is TGTGCCAGCAGCTTAAGCAGGCATGATCAAGCTTTCTTT. Based on the CDR3 plus reference TRBV7-3 and TRBJ1-1, the full variable domain is GAGVSQTPSNKVTEKGKYVELRCDPISGHTALYWYRQSLGQGPEFLIYFQGTGAADDSGLPNDRFFAVRPEGSVSTLKIQRTERGDSAVYLCASSLSRHDQAFFGQGTRLTVV.

V is TRBV5-1 and J is TRBJ2-3; D remains unclear. V was pared by 0 bases and J by 0 bases, with 5 bases between. There are 14 residues in the CDR3. CDR1 is SGHRS and CDR2 is YFSETQ in the germline V gene. The CDR3 nucleotides are TGCGCCAGCAGCTTGGACAGAAGCACAGATACGCAGTATTTT. Translated: CASSLDRSTDTQYF.

This sequence joins TRBV7-2 and TRBJ2-1, with a tentative D call TRBD1 (6 bases). The V end was cut by 7 bases, the J end by 6 bases, with 13 bases between. CDR1 and CDR2 from the germline V gene are SGHTA and FQGNSA. This CDR3 contains 13 residues. The CDR3 coding sequence is TGTGCCAGCAAACGAACAGGGTTCAATGAGCAGTTCTTC. It is translated as CASKRTGFNEQFF. The full variable domain, in which reference TRBV7-2 and TRBJ2-1 provide the parts outside the CDR3, is GAGVSQSPSNKVTEKGKDVELRCDPISGHTALYWYRQSLGQGLEFLIYFQGNSAPDKSGLPSDRFSAERTGGSVSTLTIQRTQQEDSAVYLCASKRTGFNEQFFGPGTRLTVL.

The V call is TRBV25-1, the J call TRBJ2-5, with a tentative D call TRBD2 (6 bases). This CDR3 region has 14 residues. Germline V gene data show CDR1 as MGHDK and CDR2 as SYGVNS. V was cut by 6 bases and J by 1 base, with 12 bases left in between. Here the CDR3 reads CASSPPGSQETQYF. CDR3 DNA: TGTGCCAGCAGCCCACCCGGGAGCCAAGAGACCCAGTACTTC.

The chain is built from TRBV9 and TRBJ2-6, with 7 bases lining up with TRBD1. The CDR3 runs to 16 residues. Germline V CDR1 and CDR2: SGDLS, YYNGEE. Trimming removed 5 bases from V and 1 base from J; junction bases left unmatched: 6. The CDR3 DNA follows: TGTGCCAGCAGTAGACAGGGCCGATCTGGGGCCAACGTCCTGACTTTC. As protein: CASSRQGRSGANVLTF.

This clone was seen a few times. The chain is built from TRBV6-5 and TRBJ1-6; TRBD1 aligns across 7 bases. This CDR3 region has 15 residues. Germline V lookup: CDR1 MNHEY, CDR2 SVGAGI. V trimming: 0 bases; J trimming: 10 bases; junction bases outside the gene matches: 6. The CDR3 protein is CASSYSDRVGSPLHF. Written as DNA, the CDR3 is TGTGCCAGCAGTTACTCAGACAGGGTAGGATCACCCCTCCACTTT.

The gene calls are TRBV11-1 and TRBJ2-1; D may match TRBD1 or TRBD2 (5 bases each). V shed 3 bases and J shed 4 bases, with 7 bases lying between them. Germline V gene lookup returns CDR1 SGHAT and CDR2 FQDESV (reference sequence). The length of the CDR3 is 13 residues. CDR3 protein: CASSFEGYNEQFF. CDR3 DNA sequence: TGTGCCAGCAGCTTTGAGGGGTACAATGAGCAGTTCTTC.

The chain uses TRBV9 and TRBJ1-6; a possible D gene is TRBD1 (5 bases). The CDR3 has 15 residues. Per the germline V gene, CDR1 is SGDLS and CDR2 is YYNGEE. V was pared by 1 base and J by 7 bases, with 12 bases between. CDR3: CASSVTQVINSPLHF. For the CDR3, the DNA is TGTGCCAGCAGCGTAACACAGGTGATAAATTCACCCCTCCACTTT.

The V and J genes are TRBV10-1 and TRBJ1-2; the D is unclear. The CDR3 runs to 13 residues. Germline CDR1 is WNHNN and CDR2 is SYGVQD (reference sequence). Trimming left V 0 bases short and J 9 bases short, with 11 bases between. The CDR3 nucleotides are TGCGCCAGCAGTGAGTCAGGAGGGAGCAGCTACACCTTC. The encoded protein is CASSESGGSSYTF.

This chain links TRBV4-3 with TRBJ1-6, with TRBD1 as a possible D gene (6 bases). V dropped 0 bases and J dropped 7 bases, with 13 bases sitting between them. The CDR3 has 16 amino acids. Per the germline V gene, CDR1 is LGHNA and CDR2 is YSLEER. CDR3 sequence: CASSQDRGAGNSPLHF. Here the CDR3 DNA reads TGCGCCAGCAGCCAAGATCGGGGGGCGGGAAATTCACCCCTCCACTTT.

This clone was detected a few times. The chain employs TRBV10-1 and TRBJ2-7; D may be TRBD1 or TRBD2 (5 bases each). The CDR3 length is 12 residues. Germline-derived CDR1 and CDR2 are WNHNN and SYGVQD (reference sequence). V lost 9 bases to trimming and J lost 3 bases, with 12 bases between them. Here the CDR3 DNA reads TGCGCCAGGACTACAGGAGACTACGAGCAGTACTTC. Encoded protein: CARTTGDYEQYF.

This rearrangement joins TRBV27 to TRBJ1-5, with D tentatively TRBD1 (5 bases). V was cut by 3 bases and J by 3 bases, with 9 bases left in between. The CDR3 length is 14 residues. The germline CDR1 and CDR2 sequences are MNHEY and SMNVEV (reference sequence). The DNA of the CDR3 is TGTGCCAGCAGTTTCGCCAGGGACAATCAGCCCCAGCATTTT. It encodes CASSFARDNQPQHF.

The chain combines TRBV28 with TRBJ1-2; a possible D gene is TRBD1 (5 bases). Germline V gives CDR1 MDHEN, CDR2 SYDVKM. This CDR3 has 19 amino acids. V dropped 1 base and J dropped 6 bases, with 27 bases sitting between them. CDR3 in DNA: TGTGCCAGCAGTTTATCCCGGAAGGGAGGGGACCATCACCCGAATGGCTACACCTTC. Protein product: CASSLSRKGGDHHPNGYTF.

The chain combines TRBV5-1 with TRBJ1-4; 8 bases are a match to TRBD1. V shed 3 bases, J shed 0 bases, and the junction held 4 bases outside the gene matches. This CDR3 spans 16 amino acids. CDR1 and CDR2 (germline): SGHRS, YFSETQ. DNA of the CDR3: TGCGCCAGCAGCTCCAGGGGGCGGGCAACTAATGAAAAACTGTTTTTT. It translates to CASSSRGRATNEKLFF.

The chain has TRBV9 and TRBJ2-5, with a tentative D call TRBD1 (6 bases). Germline V gene data show CDR1 as SGDLS and CDR2 as YYNGEE. The length of the CDR3 is 14 residues. The ends were cut back, 7 bases at V and 1 base at J, with 14 bases in the middle. CDR3 loop: CASQRGRGQETQYF. In DNA, the CDR3 is TGTGCCAGCCAAAGGGGGAGAGGCCAAGAGACCCAGTACTTC.

This chain links TRBV23-1 with TRBJ2-7; D gene unclear. TRBV23-1 is an open reading frame whose function is uncertain. The CDR3 sequence is 15 residues long. Trimming removed 4 bases from V and 1 base from J, with 14 bases in between. The CDR3 sequence is CASSPIRLKSYEQYF. DNA of the CDR3: TGCGCCAGCAGTCCGATACGTCTTAAATCCTACGAGCAGTACTTC.

J is TRBJ2-3 and V is TRBV19; 7 bases map to TRBD2. V lost 3 bases to trimming and J lost 5 bases; unmatched junction nucleotides: 8. The CDR3 loop spans 15 amino acids. The germline CDR1 and CDR2 sequences are LNHDA and SQIVND (reference sequence). Here the CDR3 reads CASSIVAGQGDTQYF. CDR3 nucleotides: TGTGCCAGTAGTATCGTAGCGGGCCAGGGAGATACGCAGTATTTT.